Presented here are 8 T cell receptor beta chains from one specimen sequenced in a study of T-cell memory formation after mild COVID-19. TCRdb re-called the 5' RACE reads with MiXCR, one entry per CDR3 protein. The sample comprises about 620,000 distinct CDR3 sequences, under 20% of which are singletons, and more than 10% rests with the top ten. Sequenced material: PBMCs or a T cell subset sorted from them (not recorded which). These receptor sequences come from an adult woman who had mild COVID-19 (a few samples of this study predate the infection). Cell type and time point are not known.

Only a few counts were recorded for this clonotype. This sequence joins TRBV6-2 or TRBV6-3 and TRBJ2-7, with TRBD2 matching over 7 bases. Trimming at V came to 0 bases and at J to 3 bases, leaving 2 bases not matched to a gene. The CDR3 runs to 14 residues. Germline V lookup: CDR1 MNHEY, CDR2 SVGEGT. The DNA for the CDR3 is TGTGCCAGCAGTTACTCCCTAGCGGACTACGAGCAGTACTTC. As protein: CASSYSLADYEQYF.

The table lists this clonotype with a few counts. The chain links TRBV2 to TRBJ2-4; a weak D match, TRBD2 (5 bases). The V gene's germline CDR1 is SNHLY and CDR2 FYNNEI. Trimming removed 3 bases from V and 0 bases from J, with 9 bases in between. CDR3 size: 15 residues. The CDR3 region is CASSDPGVAKNIQYF. The CDR3 coding sequence is TGTGCCAGCAGTGACCCCGGGGTAGCCAAAAACATTCAGTACTTC. The entire variable domain, with the rest obtained from reference TRBV2 and TRBJ2-4, is as follows: EPEVTQTPSHQVTQMGQEVILRCVPISNHLYFYWYRQILGQKVEFLVSFYNNEISEKSEIFDDQFSVERPDGSNFTLKIRSTKLEDSAMYFCASSDPGVAKNIQYFGAGTRLSVL.

The chain combines TRBV24-1 with TRBJ2-5; TRBD1 agrees at 9 bases. Germline CDR1 KGHDR, CDR2 SFDVKD. The CDR3 covers 14 residues. The junction had 2 bases not matched to a gene; V was cut back by 3 bases and J by 4 bases. CDR3 sequence: CATSDPTGGETQYF. The CDR3 coding sequence is TGTGCCACCAGTGATCCGACAGGGGGAGAGACCCAGTACTTC.

This clonotype was seen more than once but under ten times. The chain links TRBV7-2 to TRBJ1-1, with a possible D match to TRBD1 (5 bases). CDR3 size: 13 residues. V dropped 6 bases and J dropped 1 base, with 9 bases sitting between them. Germline V lookup: CDR1 SGHTA, CDR2 FQGNSA. CDR3 in DNA: TGTGCCAGCAGACCGGACACGAACACTGAAGCTTTCTTT. Its protein is CASRPDTNTEAFF.

About this clonotype: Since a much larger clone is just one base distant, this may be a read error. The J gene is TRBJ2-3, the V gene TRBV7-3; 8 bases match TRBD2. J gave up 1 base and V 5 bases, and 5 bases lay outside the gene matches. The germline V gene has CDR1 SGHTA and CDR2 FQGTGA. There are 15 residues in the CDR3. The CDR3 nucleotides read TGTGCCAGCAGCACTAGCGGCTGGGGCACAGATACGCAGTATTTT. Translation: CASSTSGWGTDTQYF.

This sequence joins TRBV4-1 and TRBJ2-7; maybe TRBD1 (6 bases). The CDR3 consists of 15 residues. V was cut by 1 base and J by 4 bases, with 14 bases left in between. Germline CDR1 reads MGHRA; CDR2 reads YSYEKL. The CDR3 DNA is TGCGCCAGCAGCCAAGCCAGGGGACCTTCTTACGAGCAGTACTTC. This sequence encodes CASSQARGPSYEQYF.

Turning to this clonotype: At one end the junction does not follow the germline gene, possibly because of a read error. This rearrangement joins TRBV9 to TRBJ2-7; TRBD1 matches 8 bases. The CDR3 length is 15 residues. Germline CDR1 and CDR2: SGDLS and YYNGEE. In DNA, the CDR3 is TGTGCCAGCAGCGTAGATCCAGGGGGCTTCTACGATCAGTACTTC. This translates into CASSVDPGGFYDQYF.

The CDR3: CASSPNENEQFF. CDR3 nucleotide sequence: TGTGCCAGCAGCCCCAATGAGAATGAGCAGTTCTTC. This rearrangement joins TRBV11-3 to TRBJ2-1; D uncertain. This CDR3 contains 12 residues. The germline gives CDR1 SGHNT, CDR2 YENEEA. V lost 5 bases and J 7 bases, leaving 9 bases between the germline ends.